The 10 T cell receptor beta chains given below trace back to one sample, sequenced in a study of blood T cell repertoires in COVID-19. The data were produced by immunoSEQ multiplex PCR, yet TCRdb's version contains in-frame clones alone and is incomplete. The table has under 300,000 clones, about 87% seen once. The sample comprised PBMCs or T cells enriched from blood (not recorded which). These receptors all stem from a woman aged 40 to 49 who had been exposed to COVID-19.

A few counts support this clone. The chain is built from TRBV28 and TRBJ1-2; unclear D gene. The germline CDR1 and CDR2 sequences are MDHEN and SYDVKM. V was cut by 7 bases and J by 0 bases, with 3 bases left in between. The CDR3 has 11 residues. CDR3 residues: CASTSNYGYTF. CDR3 coding DNA: TGTGCCAGCACCTCTAACTATGGCTACACCTTC.

V gene TRBV29-1 combines with J gene TRBJ1-2; D ambiguous. Trimming took 5 bases from V and 3 from J, leaving 10 bases between them. This CDR3 has 12 amino acids. CDR1 and CDR2 (germline): SQVTM, ANQGSEA. CDR3 nucleotides: TGCAGCGTTTCTCGGAGTTACTATGGCTACACCTTC. This encodes CSVSRSYYGYTF. The whole variable domain, remainder taken from reference TRBV29-1 and TRBJ1-2, is SAVISQKPSRDICQRGTSLTIQCQVDSQVTMMFWYRQQPGQSLTLIATANQGSEATYESGFVIDKFPISRPNLTFSTLTVSNMSPEDSSIYLCSVSRSYYGYTFGSGTRLTVV.

The chain has TRBV3-1 (or the pseudogene TRBV3-2) and TRBJ2-2; 7 nucleotides line up with TRBD2. V trimming: 4 bases; J trimming: 5 bases; junction bases outside the gene matches: 4. The CDR3 has 14 residues. Germline V gene sequence: CDR1 LGHDT, CDR2 YNNKEL (reference sequence). For the CDR3, the DNA is TGTGCCAGCAGCCGGGCGGGGGAAACCGGGGAGCTGTTTTTT. As protein: CASSRAGETGELFF.

V is TRBV6-2 or TRBV6-3 and J is TRBJ1-1, with a weak D call TRBD1 (5 bases). V lost 0 bases and J lost 5, with 10 bases in between. The CDR3 is 14 residues long. Germline V gene data show CDR1 as MNHEY and CDR2 as SVGEGT. CDR3 sequence (DNA): TGTGCCAGCAGTTACTCCGAGGGGAGGACTGAAGCTTTCTTT. Translation: CASSYSEGRTEAFF.

The chain employs TRBV7-6 and TRBJ1-4, with a weak D call TRBD1 (5 bases). Germline CDR1 and CDR2: SGHVS and FNYEAQ. The CDR3 contains 15 residues. V was shortened by 1 base and J by 7 bases, with 13 bases between the two germline ends. The CDR3 DNA is TGTGCCAGCAGCTTAGGTGGGCAGGGAGGTGAAAAACTGTTTTTT. Translating it yields CASSLGGQGGEKLFF.

A single count supports this clone. The chain has TRBV7-3 and TRBJ2-3, with a weak D call TRBD1 (6 bases). Trimming took 3 bases from V and 6 from J, leaving 10 bases between them. The CDR3 totals 13 residues. Germline CDR1 SGHTA, CDR2 FQGTGA. The CDR3 spells CASSLQRGDTQYF. The CDR3 DNA is TGTGCCAGCAGCTTGCAAAGGGGGGATACGCAGTATTTT.

The chain links TRBV3-1 (or the pseudogene TRBV3-2) to TRBJ2-2, with 8 bases lining up with TRBD2. Germline V gene data show CDR1 as LGHDT and CDR2 as YNNKEL (reference sequence). V gave up 8 bases and J gave up 2 bases; unmatched junction bases: 10. The CDR3 is made up of 16 amino acids. DNA for the CDR3: TGTGCCAGCGGGCCATGGCGGGGGGACAACACCGGGGAGCTGTTTTTT. It translates to CASGPWRGDNTGELFF.

J is TRBJ1-3 and V is TRBV3-1 (or the pseudogene TRBV3-2); a possible D gene is TRBD1 (6 bases). Between the trimmed V and J ends, which lost 4 bases and 4 bases, there was a span of 11 bases. This CDR3 spans 14 amino acids. Germline CDR1 and CDR2: LGHDT and YNNKEL (reference sequence). The CDR3 DNA reads TGTGCCAGCAGCCCACAGGGCTACGGAAACACCATATATTTT. Encoded protein: CASSPQGYGNTIYF.

This clone occurred many times. The chain uses TRBV9 and TRBJ1-6, with TRBD1 matching over 8 bases. CDR3 length equals 16 residues. Germline CDR1 reads SGDLS; CDR2 reads YYNGEE. V trimming: 4 bases; J trimming: 10 bases; junction bases outside the gene matches: 13. Here the CDR3 DNA reads TGTGCCAGCAGCCCAGACAGGGGAGCCACCAAGTCACCCCTCCACTTT. The encoded protein is CASSPDRGATKSPLHF.

The CDR3 sequence: CASSLLRVGGELFF. The CDR3 DNA sequence: TGTGCCAGCAGTTTGCTCAGGGTTGGCGGGGAGCTGTTTTTT. The rearrangement uses TRBV28 and TRBJ2-2; D might be TRBD1 (5 bases). V was cut by 3 bases and J by 7 bases, with 12 bases left in between. From germline, CDR1 is MDHEN and CDR2 SYDVKM. The CDR3 covers 14 residues.